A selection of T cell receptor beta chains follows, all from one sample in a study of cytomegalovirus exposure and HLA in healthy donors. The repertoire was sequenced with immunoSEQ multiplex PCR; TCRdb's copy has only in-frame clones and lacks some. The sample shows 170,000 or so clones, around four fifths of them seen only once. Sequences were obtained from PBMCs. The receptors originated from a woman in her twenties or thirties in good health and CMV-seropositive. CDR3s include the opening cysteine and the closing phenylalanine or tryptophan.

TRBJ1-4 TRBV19 CASSIVGGTTNEKLFF
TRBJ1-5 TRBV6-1 CASRPTGGNQPQHF
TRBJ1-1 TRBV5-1 CASSLVKGVSGEAFF
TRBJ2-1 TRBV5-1 CASSSPQGLAGGSSYNEQFF
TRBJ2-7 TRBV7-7 CASSLGSGSAYEQYF
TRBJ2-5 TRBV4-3 CASSFTGTGVGETQYF
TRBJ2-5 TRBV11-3 CASSPGTSGSGETQYF
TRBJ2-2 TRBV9 CASSLSALASNTGELFF
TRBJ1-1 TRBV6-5 CASSYAGGRDTEAFF
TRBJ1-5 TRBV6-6 CASVEDGSNQPQHF
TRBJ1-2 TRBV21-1 CASSGRDSHYPNYGYTF
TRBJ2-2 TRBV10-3 CAISESRGLANTGELFF
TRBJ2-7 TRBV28 CASTPWDRGFYEQYF
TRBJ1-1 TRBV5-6 CASSFRGTEAFF
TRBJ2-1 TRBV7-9 CASSHSGSSYNEQFF
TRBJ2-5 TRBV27 CASSRLVGQETQYF
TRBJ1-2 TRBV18 CASSPNEGYTF
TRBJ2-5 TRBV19 CASSLGLAGLQETQYF
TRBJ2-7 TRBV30 CAWRIGYEQYF
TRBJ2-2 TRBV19 CASSTPRLAGTGELFF